A single sample is the source of the 31 T cell receptor beta chains below, sequenced in a study of T cell repertoires in cytomegalovirus infection. TCRdb re-called the reads with MiXCR, one entry per CDR3 protein. This table holds about 200,000 distinct CDR3 sequences, about a tenth found once. The sequenced sample consisted of PBMCs. These TCRs come from a human donor in good health (CMV status not recorded). Some clones in this sample may be carry-over from other donors' samples.

CDR3 coding DNA: TGTGCCAGCAGCCCGGGACTGGGATCGGTGGGGGAGCTGTTTTTT. It encodes CASSPGLGSVGELFF. The rearrangement joins TRBV28 to TRBJ2-2; perhaps TRBD2 as D (6 bases). The CDR3 length is 15 residues. Germline V gives CDR1 MDHEN, CDR2 SYDVKM. Trimming removed 6 bases from V and 8 bases from J, with 19 bases in between.

There are many counts of this clonotype. The chain couples TRBV20-1 to TRBJ1-1, with D maybe TRBD1 (6 bases). The ends were cut back, 8 bases at V and 8 bases at J, with 18 bases in the middle. The CDR3 totals 12 residues. CDR1 is DFQATT, CDR2 SNEGSKA, per germline (reference sequence). The DNA of the CDR3 is TGCAGTACAGGGACGTTTGAGGGGGAAGCTTTCTTT. Protein sequence: CSTGTFEGEAFF.

This clonotype occurred a few times. The CDR3 ends on some other residue instead of the conserved phenylalanine or tryptophan, so this is likely a read error. The gene calls are TRBV20-1 and TRBJ1-2; TRBD1 matches 7 bases. Per germline, CDR1 DFQATT and CDR2 SNEGSKA (reference sequence). Losses at the gene ends were 5 bases for V and 0 bases for J; bases not matched to a gene: 6. The CDR3 sequence is 14 residues long. CDR3 in DNA: TGCAGTGCTGACCGGACAGGAGCTAACTATGGCTACACCTGC. As protein: CSADRTGANYGYTC.

Many counts were recorded for this clonotype. The chain carries TRBV7-2 and TRBJ2-7; TRBD2 is a possible D gene (5 bases). Germline V CDR1 and CDR2: SGHTA, FQGNSA. Trimming stripped 5 bases from V and 5 bases from J, with 16 bases between. This CDR3 has 14 residues. As DNA, the CDR3 is TGTGCCAGCAGCAACGGCGGACTCCTAAACGAGCAGTACTTC. Protein sequence: CASSNGGLLNEQYF.

This clonotype was seen at least ten times. The chain combines TRBV12-5 with TRBJ2-2; no definite D call. The V end was cut by 0 bases, the J end by 6 bases, with 8 bases between. The CDR3 has 14 residues. Germline CDR1 is LGHNT and CDR2 is FRNRAP. The CDR3 sequence is CASGLVPWPGELFF. CDR3 coding DNA: TGTGCTAGTGGTTTGGTACCCTGGCCCGGGGAGCTGTTTTTT. The full variable domain, completed using reference TRBV12-5 and TRBJ2-2, is DARVTQTPRHKVTEMGQEVTMRCQPILGHNTVFWYRQTMMQGLELLAYFRNRAPLDDSGMPKDRFSAEMPDATLATLKIQPSEPRDSAVYFCASGLVPWPGELFFGEGSRLTVL.

The chain employs TRBV29-1 and TRBJ1-2; D is undetermined. Germline V lookup: CDR1 SQVTM, CDR2 ANQGSEA. The CDR3 totals 14 residues. Deletions cut 3 bases from V and 3 bases from J, with 14 bases between. The CDR3 DNA follows: TGCAGCGTTGATAGGGATCTTGTGGACTATGGCTACACCTTC. It yields the protein CSVDRDLVDYGYTF.

The sample holds many counts of this clonotype. The chain links TRBV7-2 to TRBJ2-7; 7 bases align to TRBD2. V trimming: 1 base; J trimming: 3 bases; junction bases outside the gene matches: 9. Germline V gives CDR1 SGHTA, CDR2 FQGNSA. CDR3 length: 16 residues. CDR3 nucleotide sequence: TGTGCCAGCAGCTTAGAGGCTAGCGGACTCGGCTACGAGCAGTACTTC. Translating gives CASSLEASGLGYEQYF.

The chain has TRBV5-1 and TRBJ2-1; the match to TRBD2 covers 7 bases. V was clipped by 1 base and J by 9 bases; unmatched bases: 10. CDR3 length: 15 amino acids. The V gene's germline CDR1 is SGHRS and CDR2 YFSETQ. The CDR3 reads CASSLSRGSNGEQFF. The CDR3 nucleotides are TGCGCCAGCAGCTTGTCTCGCGGGAGTAATGGTGAGCAGTTCTTC.

This clonotype was detected ten times or more. The V and J genes are TRBV7-2 and TRBJ2-7; D assignment may be TRBD1 or TRBD2 (5 bases each). CDR3 length equals 13 residues. Trimming stripped 0 bases from V and 5 bases from J, with 8 bases between. CDR1 and CDR2 (germline): SGHTA, FQGNSA. DNA of the CDR3: TGTGCCAGCAGCTTAGCGTTGGGGGACGAGCAGTACTTC. Its translation is CASSLALGDEQYF.

This clonotype was recorded many times. The J gene is TRBJ1-1, the V gene TRBV7-2, with TRBD1 identical over 11 bases. Trimming at V came to 5 bases and at J to 8 bases, leaving 10 bases not matched to a gene. Per the germline V gene, CDR1 is SGHTA and CDR2 is FQGNSA. The CDR3 is 15 amino acids. The CDR3, as DNA: TGTGCCAGCAGCCTCCGACCGGGACAGGGGGGAGAAGCTTTCTTT. Translation: CASSLRPGQGGEAFF.

At least ten counts were recorded for this clonotype. The genes are TRBV7-8 and TRBJ1-1; TRBD1 is a possible D gene (5 bases). CDR3 length: 13 residues. Looked up from germline, CDR1 is SGHVS and CDR2 is FQNEAQ. Trimming left V 8 bases short and J 0 bases short, with 10 bases between. The CDR3 DNA follows: TGTGCCAGCGGGGCCACCATGAACACTGAAGCTTTCTTT. Translation: CASGATMNTEAFF.

This clonotype was observed many times. V is TRBV7-8 and J is TRBJ2-3, with D possibly matching TRBD2 (6 bases). CDR3 length: 17 residues. The V end was cut by 4 bases, the J end by 2 bases, with 19 bases between. Germline CDR1 SGHVS, CDR2 FQNEAQ. Here the CDR3 reads CASSSPLSGVNTDTQYF. The CDR3 nucleotides are TGTGCCAGCAGCTCCCCCCTTAGCGGAGTAAACACAGATACGCAGTATTTT.

Concerning this clonotype: At one of its ends the junction is not consistent with the germline gene, which may arise from a read error. The chain joins TRBV19 to TRBJ2-3; 10 nucleotides line up with TRBD2. Per germline, CDR1 LNHDA and CDR2 SQIVND (reference sequence). This CDR3 has 16 residues. CDR3 nucleotide sequence: TGTACCAGTAGTCCTCAACTAGCGGGATCCACAGATACGCAGTATTTT. It specifies CTSSPQLAGSTDTQYF. The full variable domain, its missing parts supplied by reference TRBV19 and TRBJ2-3, is DGGITQSPKYLFRKEGQNVTLSCEQNLNHDAMYWYRQDPGQGLRLIYYSQIVNDFQKGDIAEGYSVSREKKESFPLTVTSAQKNPTAFYLCTSSPQLAGSTDTQYFGPGTRLTVL.

This clonotype was counted between two and nine times. CDR3 DNA sequence: TGTGCCAGCAGTCCCGGACTAGGTGGAAATGAGCAGTTCTTC. Its protein product is CASSPGLGGNEQFF. The rearrangement links TRBV12-3 or TRBV12-4 to TRBJ2-1; TRBD2 matches 7 bases. The length of the CDR3 is 14 residues. V shed 5 bases, J shed 7 bases, and the junction held 8 bases outside the gene matches.

This clonotype has at least ten counts. V usage is TRBV6-6 and J usage is TRBJ1-1; the match to TRBD1 covers 7 bases. Germline values: CDR1 MNHNY, CDR2 SVGAGI (reference sequence). With V trimmed by 7 bases and J by 0 bases, 14 bases remained unmatched. CDR3 length: 17 amino acids. The CDR3, as DNA: TGTGCCAGCATCCACAGGGGCCAGACGCTTATGAACACTGAAGCTTTCTTT. Translated: CASIHRGQTLMNTEAFF.

This clonotype was found a few times. The rearrangement joins TRBV25-1 to TRBJ1-1; unclear D gene. V dropped 3 bases and J dropped 3 bases, with 14 bases sitting between them. The CDR3 has 15 residues. From germline, CDR1 is MGHDK and CDR2 SYGVNS. CDR3 loop: CASSDPRVGDTEAFF. The CDR3 bases are TGTGCCAGCAGTGATCCCCGGGTCGGGGACACTGAAGCTTTCTTT. Variable domain in full (rest from reference TRBV25-1 and TRBJ1-1): EADIYQTPRYLVIGTGKKITLECSQTMGHDKMYWYQQDPGMELHLIHYSYGVNSTEKGDLSSESTVSRIRTEHFPLTLESARPSHTSQYLCASSDPRVGDTEAFFGQGTRLTVV.

This clonotype was seen many times. The chain uses TRBV7-2 and TRBJ1-1; 7 positions match TRBD1. The CDR3 loop spans 14 amino acids. J lost 1 base, V lost 5 bases, and 4 bases had no gene match. The germline gives CDR1 SGHTA, CDR2 FQGNSA. The DNA of the CDR3 is TGTGCCAGCAGCATGGGACAGAAGAACACTGAAGCTTTCTTT. Residues: CASSMGQKNTEAFF.

This clonotype was seen many times. The CDR3 sequence is CASSKSQRIYEQYF. The DNA for the CDR3 is TGTGCCAGCAGTAAGTCCCAGCGGATCTACGAGCAGTACTTC. The V gene is TRBV6-2 or TRBV6-3, the J gene TRBJ2-7; possible D gene TRBD2, 5 bases. Germline CDR1 reads MNHEY; CDR2 reads SVGEGT. This CDR3 is 14 amino acids long. Deletions cut 5 bases from V and 3 bases from J, with 14 bases between.

This clonotype appeared many times. The genes are TRBV7-2 and TRBJ2-5, with 7 bases lining up with TRBD2. After removal of 1 base from V and 4 bases from J, the junction contained 6 bases not matched to a gene. Per the germline V gene, CDR1 is SGHTA and CDR2 is FQGNSA. This CDR3 contains 15 residues. CDR3 amino acids: CASSLGASGGETQYF. The CDR3 bases are TGTGCCAGCAGCTTAGGGGCTAGCGGAGGAGAGACCCAGTACTTC.

At least ten counts were recorded for this clonotype. The gene calls are TRBV5-6 and TRBJ2-7, with no clear D. The V and J ends lost 2 bases and 2 bases respectively, with 8 bases between them. Germline CDR1 is SGHDT and CDR2 is YYEEEE. The CDR3 consists of 13 residues. The CDR3: CASSFRNTYEQYF. In DNA form, the CDR3 reads TGTGCCAGCAGCTTCCGGAATACCTACGAGCAGTACTTC.

The rearrangement joins TRBV5-4 to TRBJ2-7; 9 bases agree with TRBD1. The V and J ends lost 0 bases and 7 bases, in that order; junction bases with no gene match: 5. Germline V lookup: CDR1 SGHNT, CDR2 YYREEE (reference sequence). This CDR3 is built from 14 residues. The DNA for the CDR3 is TGTGCCAGCAGCTTGGAGGGACAGGGACGGGAGCAGTACTTC. Protein product: CASSLEGQGREQYF. Full variable domain (missing parts from reference TRBV5-4 and TRBJ2-7): ETGVTQSPTHLIKTRGQQVTLRCSSQSGHNTVSWYQQALGQGPQFIFQYYREEENGRGNFPPRFSGLQFPNYSSELNVNALELDDSALYLCASSLEGQGREQYFGPGTRLTVT.

The chain couples TRBV7-3 to TRBJ2-7, with a tentative D call TRBD1 (6 bases). The CDR3 length is 12 residues. The V and J ends lost 5 bases and 6 bases respectively, with 11 bases between them. CDR1 SGHTA and CDR2 FQGTGA come from the germline V gene. The CDR3 spells CASSLWGREQYF. In DNA form, the CDR3 reads TGTGCCAGCAGCCTCTGGGGGCGCGAGCAGTACTTC.

This chain connects TRBV28 to TRBJ1-5; no clear D. Germline CDR1 MDHEN, CDR2 SYDVKM. The CDR3 has 13 residues. Trimming pared 6 bases from V and 7 bases from J, leaving 13 bases between. The CDR3 bases are TGTGCCAGCAGGAACGACGGAGGGCAGCCCCAGCATTTT. This sequence encodes CASRNDGGQPQHF. Filled out from reference TRBV28 and TRBJ1-5, the complete variable domain reads DVKVTQSSRYLVKRTGEKVFLECVQDMDHENMFWYRQDPGLGLRLIYFSYDVKMKEKGDIPEGYSVSREKKERFSLILESASTNQTSMYLCASRNDGGQPQHFGDGTRLSIL.

This chain's CDR3 is CASSRTGEVNQPQHF. The DNA of the CDR3 is TGTGCCAGCAGCCGGACAGGGGAAGTAAATCAGCCCCAGCATTTT. This chain connects TRBV5-5 to TRBJ1-5; 9 bases line up with TRBD1. Germline-derived CDR1 and CDR2 are SGHKS and YYEKEE (reference sequence). V shed 4 bases, J shed 4 bases, and the junction held 6 bases outside the gene matches. The CDR3 length is 15 residues.

This chain links TRBV27 with TRBJ2-5, with 8 bases that match TRBD1. Germline loops: CDR1 MNHEY, CDR2 SMNVEV (reference sequence). The CDR3 has 15 residues. V shed 6 bases and J 2 bases; nucleotides not matched to a gene: 8. The CDR3 coding sequence is TGTGCCAGCAGGTCAGGACAGGGTAGACAAGAGACCCAGTACTTC. Translated, it gives CASRSGQGRQETQYF.

In its sample, this clonotype was seen many times. The chain is built from TRBV28 and TRBJ2-1; D may match TRBD1 or TRBD2 (5 bases each). Germline CDR1 reads MDHEN; CDR2 reads SYDVKM. CDR3 length equals 14 residues. Deletions cut 7 bases from V and 0 bases from J, with 10 bases between. The CDR3 DNA reads as TGTGCCAGCAAGTGGGGGAGCTCCTACAATGAGCAGTTCTTC. The encoded protein is CASKWGSSYNEQFF.

This clonotype appeared a few times. V is TRBV2 and J is TRBJ1-2; D unresolved. In germline, CDR1 is SNHLY, CDR2 FYNNEI. The CDR3 loop spans 14 amino acids. Trimming cost V 9 bases and J 0 bases, with 14 bases left between them. CDR3 region: CASTSGEANYGYTF. The CDR3 DNA reads TGTGCCAGTACTTCCGGGGAGGCTAACTATGGCTACACCTTC.

V gene TRBV5-5 combines with J gene TRBJ2-1, with 11 nucleotides matching TRBD1. CDR1 and CDR2 (germline): SGHKS, YYEKEE (reference sequence). With V trimmed by 6 bases and J by 0 bases, 11 bases remained unmatched. The CDR3 has 18 amino acids. The CDR3 DNA reads as TGTGCCAGCAACGGGGACAGGGGGGCGGATATCTCCTACAATGAGCAGTTCTTC. Translation gives CASNGDRGADISYNEQFF.

V usage is TRBV28 and J usage is TRBJ1-1, with D possibly matching TRBD1 (6 bases). CDR3 length equals 16 residues. Deletions cut 7 bases from V and 1 base from J, with 19 bases between. Germline loops: CDR1 MDHEN, CDR2 SYDVKM. DNA for the CDR3: TGTGCCAGCACCACACGCCTCGGGGGCGGGAACACTGAAGCTTTCTTT. This gives the protein CASTTRLGGGNTEAFF.

At least ten counts were recorded for this clonotype. J is TRBJ1-5 and V is TRBV20-1, with no clear D. Germline lookup yields CDR1 DFQATT and CDR2 SNEGSKA (reference sequence). This CDR3 is built from 13 residues. V was pared by 6 bases and J by 7 bases, with 16 bases between. The CDR3 loop reads CSARALAGQPQHF. The CDR3 nucleotides are TGCAGTGCAAGGGCCCTGGCGGGGCAGCCCCAGCATTTT.

This chain connects TRBV7-2 to TRBJ2-1; 8 nucleotides line up with TRBD2. Germline trimming cut 4 bases from V and 12 bases from J; bases unmatched to any gene: 11. This CDR3 comprises 14 residues. Germline V gives CDR1 SGHTA, CDR2 FQGNSA. CDR3 sequence: CASSWLAGGGVQFF. CDR3 bases: TGTGCCAGCAGCTGGCTAGCGGGCGGGGGTGTGCAGTTCTTC.